A single sample gave rise to the 21 T cell receptor beta chains below, sequenced in a study of blood T cell repertoires in COVID-19. Method: immunoSEQ multiplex PCR; TCRdb's copy keeps in-frame clones and lacks some. This table has fewer than 250,000 clones, more than 70% appearing once. Sequencing was performed on peripheral blood. Receptors were obtained from a man aged 50-59 years with active or convalescent COVID-19.

The V call is TRBV7-2, the J call TRBJ2-1; 9 nucleotides agree with TRBD2. Germline V gene lookup returns CDR1 SGHTA and CDR2 FQGNSA. The CDR3 runs to 14 residues. V was clipped by 4 bases and J by 15 bases; unmatched bases: 13. CDR3 region: CASSSSSGGSPGFF. As DNA, the CDR3 is TGTGCCAGCAGCTCGAGTAGCGGGGGCTCCCCAGGGTTCTTC.

The chain combines TRBV7-2 with TRBJ1-2; 7 bases are a match to TRBD1. Germline CDR1 is SGHTA and CDR2 is FQGNSA. V gave up 4 bases and J gave up 8 bases; unmatched junction bases: 4. This CDR3 comprises 12 residues. The CDR3 sequence is CASSSTGTGYTF. For the CDR3, the DNA is TGTGCCAGCAGCTCGACAGGGACAGGCTACACCTTC.

The chain couples TRBV24-1 to TRBJ2-5; possibly TRBD2 for D (5 bases). Germline V gives CDR1 KGHDR, CDR2 SFDVKD. V was pared by 5 bases and J by 5 bases, with 11 bases between. This CDR3 contains 13 residues. As DNA, the CDR3 is TGTGCCACCAGTGCGTGGGAGCGGGAGACCCAGTACTTC. This translates into CATSAWERETQYF.

The CDR3 reads CASSGGTAENTEAFF. CDR3 DNA: TGTGCCAGCAGTGGAGGGACAGCTGAGAACACTGAAGCTTTCTTT. V is TRBV2 and J is TRBJ1-1; 7 positions agree with TRBD1. The CDR3 loop spans 15 amino acids. J lost 1 base, V lost 4 bases, and 6 bases had no gene match. CDR1 and CDR2 (germline): SNHLY, FYNNEI.

This clone was seen only once. The identical CDR3 is also encoded by other nucleotide sequences in the sample. The chain combines TRBV18 with TRBJ1-5, with D maybe TRBD1 (5 bases). There are 13 residues in the CDR3. Trimming took off 1 base at V and 7 bases at J, with 8 bases between the two ends. Germline V lookup: CDR1 KGHSH, CDR2 LQKENI. CDR3 in amino acids: CASSPQGNQPQHF. DNA for the CDR3: TGTGCCAGCTCACCACAGGGGAACCAGCCCCAGCATTTT.

CDR3 sequence reads: CASSPSLRGAQETQYF. The CDR3 DNA follows: TGTGCCAGCAGCCCCTCCCTGCGGGGGGCCCAAGAGACCCAGTACTTC. V usage is TRBV14 and J usage is TRBJ2-5, with 8 bases matching TRBD2. The V gene's germline CDR1 is SGHDN and CDR2 FVKESK. Unmatched junction bases numbered 8, after V lost 4 bases and J lost 1 base. This CDR3 comprises 16 residues.

The chain recombines TRBV7-2 with TRBJ2-7; 8 bases are shared with TRBD1. CDR3 size: 18 residues. Germline CDR1 SGHTA, CDR2 FQGNSA. Unmatched junction bases numbered 14, after V lost 2 bases and J lost 2 bases. In DNA form, the CDR3 reads TGTGCCAGCAGCTTACCTTTGGACAGGGACTCCTTTACCTACGAGCAGTACTTC. This sequence encodes CASSLPLDRDSFTYEQYF.

This clone was seen only a few times. This chain connects TRBV3-1 (or the pseudogene TRBV3-2) to TRBJ2-1; D remains ambiguous. The CDR3 consists of 15 residues. In germline, CDR1 is LGHDT, CDR2 YNNKEL (reference sequence). V shed 1 base and J shed 0 bases, with 7 bases lying between them. CDR3 residues: CASSQVWSSYNEQFF. CDR3 bases: TGTGCCAGCAGCCAAGTCTGGAGCTCCTACAATGAGCAGTTCTTC.

The J gene is TRBJ1-2, the V gene TRBV5-1; 8 bases map to TRBD1. Germline V CDR1 and CDR2: SGHRS, YFSETQ. The J segment lost 0 bases and the V segment lost 6 bases, leaving 7 bases of the junction unmatched. This CDR3 has 15 amino acids. The DNA of the CDR3 is TGCGCCAGCACTTCCCCAGGGGGCGCTAACTATGGCTACACCTTC. Encoded protein: CASTSPGGANYGYTF.

This clone turned up a few times. This chain links TRBV19 with TRBJ2-7, with D tentatively TRBD1 (6 bases). V lost 5 bases to trimming and J lost 2 bases, with 16 bases between them. Germline V CDR1 and CDR2: LNHDA, SQIVND (reference sequence). The CDR3 length is 15 residues. Here the CDR3 reads CASSLQGRGAYEQYF. The CDR3 bases are TGTGCCAGTAGTCTCCAGGGCAGGGGAGCCTACGAGCAGTACTTC. The variable domain in full, with the rest retrieved from reference TRBV19 and TRBJ2-7, is DGGITQSPKYLFRKEGQNVTLSCEQNLNHDAMYWYRQDPGQGLRLIYYSQIVNDFQKGDIAEGYSVSREKKESFPLTVTSAQKNPTAFYLCASSLQGRGAYEQYFGPGTRLTVT.

The chain employs TRBV30 and TRBJ2-4; TRBD1 matches 10 bases. The CDR3 totals 18 residues. With V trimmed by 7 bases and J by 5 bases, 20 bases remained unmatched. Germline lookup yields CDR1 GTSNPN and CDR2 SVGIG (reference sequence). The CDR3 sequence: CASRPGQGTLRTENIQYF. The CDR3 coding sequence is TGTGCCTCACGGCCGGGACAGGGGACCTTGAGGACTGAAAACATTCAGTACTTC.

This CDR3 reads CASIKQGSLNEQFF. As DNA, the CDR3 is TGTGCCAGCATAAAACAGGGGTCGCTCAATGAGCAGTTCTTC. This chain connects TRBV27 to TRBJ2-1; 7 bases line up with TRBD1. Germline loops: CDR1 MNHEY, CDR2 SMNVEV (reference sequence). The CDR3 runs 14 residues. V was pared by 7 bases and J by 6 bases, with 9 bases of the junction left unmatched.

This chain uses TRBV3-1 (or the pseudogene TRBV3-2) with TRBJ2-1; no clear D gene. V lost 4 bases, J lost 2 bases, and 15 bases lay in between. CDR1 LGHDT and CDR2 YNNKEL come from the germline V gene (reference sequence). The CDR3 contains 16 residues. This chain's CDR3 is CASSLLRPSAYNEQFF. In DNA, the CDR3 is TGTGCCAGCAGCCTCCTAAGACCCAGCGCCTACAATGAGCAGTTCTTC.

This clone occurred once. This chain uses TRBV5-1 with TRBJ1-4; no firm D call. Trimming shortened V by 6 bases and J by 8 bases, and 17 bases separated the two germline ends. The CDR3 loop spans 14 amino acids. CDR1 is SGHRS, CDR2 YFSETQ, per germline. The CDR3 bases are TGCGCCAGCACCTCAAGTAGTCGAACCGAAAAACTGTTTTTT. The encoded protein is CASTSSSRTEKLFF.

This sequence joins TRBV2 and TRBJ2-5; the match to TRBD1 covers 7 bases. There are 15 residues in the CDR3. Trimming took 6 bases from V and 5 from J; bases not matched to a gene: 12. Germline CDR1 reads SNHLY; CDR2 reads FYNNEI. CDR3 bases: TGTGCCAGCAGCGCCTTAGGACAGGTGGAGGAGACCCAGTACTTC. Translated: CASSALGQVEETQYF.

V and J are TRBV10-3 and TRBJ2-7; no reliable D call. The CDR3 runs to 11 residues. The V and J ends lost 5 bases and 3 bases respectively, with 5 bases between them. Per the germline V gene, CDR1 is ENHRY and CDR2 is SYGVKD. CDR3 in amino acids: CAISPGYEQYF. CDR3 nucleotide sequence: TGTGCCATCAGTCCCGGCTACGAGCAGTACTTC.

In DNA form, the CDR3 reads TGTGCCAGCAGCTCATACCAGCGGGTTCGGGGCGAGCAGTACTTC. Translating gives CASSSYQRVRGEQYF. The V gene is TRBV7-8, the J gene TRBJ2-7; possible D gene TRBD2, 6 bases. The germline V gene has CDR1 SGHVS and CDR2 FQNEAQ. The V end lost 4 bases, the J end lost 6 bases, and 19 bases lay between the germline ends. The CDR3 length is 15 residues.

The chain links TRBV7-3 to TRBJ1-1; D is ambiguous. The germline V and J ends were trimmed by 4 bases and 1 base, with 7 bases remaining between them. Germline V gives CDR1 SGHTA, CDR2 FQGTGA. The CDR3 has 13 residues. The chain's CDR3 is CASSYSGNTEAFF. CDR3 in DNA: TGTGCCAGCAGCTATAGCGGGAACACTGAAGCTTTCTTT.

The rearrangement joins TRBV5-5 to TRBJ2-5; no reliable D call. Germline CDR1 SGHKS, CDR2 YYEKEE (reference sequence). The V and J ends lost 0 bases and 1 base respectively, with 7 bases between them. The CDR3 extends over 14 amino acids. CDR3 in DNA: TGTGCCAGCAGCTTGGGTCCGTTCCAAGAGACCCAGTACTTC. Translated, it gives CASSLGPFQETQYF. The full variable domain, in which reference TRBV5-5 and TRBJ2-5 provide the parts outside the CDR3, is DAGVTQSPTHLIKTRGQQVTLRCSPISGHKSVSWYQQVLGQGPQFIFQYYEKEERGRGNFPDRFSARQFPNYSSELNVNALLLGDSALYLCASSLGPFQETQYFGPGTRLLVL.

J is TRBJ1-2 and V is TRBV5-4; 8 bases are shared with TRBD1. The junction had 10 bases not matched to a gene; V was cut back by 4 bases and J by 2 bases. Germline CDR1 and CDR2: SGHNT and YYREEE (reference sequence). The CDR3 is made up of 16 amino acids. In DNA form, the CDR3 reads TGTGCCAGCAGCCCGACAGGGGCTACACAGAACTATGGCTACACCTTC. Amino acid sequence: CASSPTGATQNYGYTF.

The chain combines TRBV7-9 with TRBJ1-1; D unresolved. Germline V gene lookup returns CDR1 SEHNR and CDR2 FQNEAQ (reference sequence). Trimming cost V 4 bases and J 3 bases, with 12 bases left between them. The CDR3 covers 14 residues. Here the CDR3 reads CASSSEGRDTEAFF. CDR3 sequence (DNA): TGTGCCAGCAGCTCGGAGGGTCGGGACACTGAAGCTTTCTTT.